A single sample is the source of the 7 T cell receptor beta chains below, sequenced in a study of technical replicates of blood from a handful of donors. The method was immunoSEQ multiplex PCR; TCRdb's version includes in-frame clones alone and lacks a portion of them. The profile covers 91,000 or so clones, with less than 95% appearing a single time and roughly 0.31% taken by the ten largest. Source material: T cells isolated from PBMCs. The origin of the receptors is a human donor in good health.

The chain is built from TRBV7-6 and TRBJ2-2; 10 nucleotides line up with TRBD1. V lost 5 bases and J lost 6; bases outside the gene matches: 12. This CDR3 has 17 residues. Germline CDR1 reads SGHVS; CDR2 reads FNYEAQ. CDR3 protein: CASSEGQGWRMAGELFF. The CDR3 DNA follows: TGTGCCAGCAGCGAGGGACAGGGGTGGAGAATGGCCGGGGAGCTGTTTTTT.

This chain uses TRBV19 with TRBJ1-5; possibly TRBD1 for D (5 bases). V was shortened by 8 bases and J by 7 bases, with 21 bases between the two germline ends. CDR3 length: 15 residues. Germline loops: CDR1 LNHDA, CDR2 SQIVND (reference sequence). The CDR3 sequence: CASLPMGRVGQPQHF. The CDR3 nucleotides are TGTGCCAGTTTACCGATGGGCAGGGTGGGCCAGCCCCAGCATTTT.

The V and J genes are TRBV28 and TRBJ2-7; 8 bases match TRBD1. V was pared by 6 bases and J by 0 bases, with 4 bases of the junction left unmatched. The CDR3 sequence is 14 residues long. Germline CDR1 MDHEN, CDR2 SYDVKM. CDR3 loop: CASRTGGSSYEQYF. In DNA form, the CDR3 reads TGTGCCAGCAGAACAGGGGGGAGCTCCTACGAGCAGTACTTC. Variable domain in full (rest from reference TRBV28 and TRBJ2-7): DVKVTQSSRYLVKRTGEKVFLECVQDMDHENMFWYRQDPGLGLRLIYFSYDVKMKEKGDIPEGYSVSREKKERFSLILESASTNQTSMYLCASRTGGSSYEQYFGPGTRLTVT.

This chain links TRBV5-1 with TRBJ2-7; D uncertain. From germline, CDR1 is SGHRS and CDR2 YFSETQ. The CDR3 extends over 15 amino acids. V was shortened by 7 bases and J by 2 bases, with 19 bases between the two germline ends. CDR3 nucleotides: TGCGCCAGCCTAAGCCGGCAGGTCAATGCCTACGAGCAGTACTTC. Amino acid sequence: CASLSRQVNAYEQYF.

V and J are TRBV6-1 and TRBJ2-5, with D perhaps TRBD1 (8 bases). The CDR3 is made up of 14 amino acids. Trimming left V 6 bases short and J 4 bases short, with 15 bases between. Germline V lookup: CDR1 MNHNS, CDR2 SASEGT. CDR3 amino acids: CASSKYRGGETQYF. The CDR3 bases are TGTGCCAGCAGCAAATACAGGGGGGGAGAGACCCAGTACTTC.

The V gene is TRBV5-4, the J gene TRBJ1-5, with D perhaps matching TRBD1 (6 bases). This CDR3 spans 13 amino acids. V lost 0 bases and J 5 bases, leaving 6 bases between the germline ends. Germline loops: CDR1 SGHNT, CDR2 YYREEE (reference sequence). In DNA, the CDR3 is TGTGCCAGCAGCTTGGACAGGGATCAGCCCCAGCATTTT. Its protein product is CASSLDRDQPQHF.

J is TRBJ2-3 and V is TRBV9; D unresolved. The CDR3 extends over 14 amino acids. The germline V and J ends were trimmed by 4 bases and 1 base, with 10 bases remaining between them. Germline values: CDR1 SGDLS, CDR2 YYNGEE. The CDR3 reads CASSLRLGTDTQYF. CDR3 DNA: TGTGCCAGCAGCCTTCGACTTGGCACAGATACGCAGTATTTT.